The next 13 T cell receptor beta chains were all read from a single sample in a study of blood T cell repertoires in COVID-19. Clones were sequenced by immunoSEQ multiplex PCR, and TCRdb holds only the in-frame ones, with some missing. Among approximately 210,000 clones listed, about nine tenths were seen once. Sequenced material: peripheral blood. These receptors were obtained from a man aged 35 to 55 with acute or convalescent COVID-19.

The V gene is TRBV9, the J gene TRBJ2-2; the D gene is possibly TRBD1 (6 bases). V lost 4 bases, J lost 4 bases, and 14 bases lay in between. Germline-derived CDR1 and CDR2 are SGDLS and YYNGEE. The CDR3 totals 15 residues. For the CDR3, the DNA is TGTGCCAGCAGCTCTCAGACAGGACCCACCGGGGAGCTGTTTTTT. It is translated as CASSSQTGPTGELFF.

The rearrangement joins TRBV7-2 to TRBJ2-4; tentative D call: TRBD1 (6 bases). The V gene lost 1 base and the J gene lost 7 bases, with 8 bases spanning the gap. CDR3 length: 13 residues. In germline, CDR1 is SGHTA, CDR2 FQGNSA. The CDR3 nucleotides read TGTGCCAGCAGCTTAGACAGGGATAACATTCAGTACTTC. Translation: CASSLDRDNIQYF. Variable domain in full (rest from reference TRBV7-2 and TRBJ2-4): GAGVSQSPSNKVTEKGKDVELRCDPISGHTALYWYRQSLGQGLEFLIYFQGNSAPDKSGLPSDRFSAERTGGSVSTLTIQRTQQEDSAVYLCASSLDRDNIQYFGAGTRLSVL.

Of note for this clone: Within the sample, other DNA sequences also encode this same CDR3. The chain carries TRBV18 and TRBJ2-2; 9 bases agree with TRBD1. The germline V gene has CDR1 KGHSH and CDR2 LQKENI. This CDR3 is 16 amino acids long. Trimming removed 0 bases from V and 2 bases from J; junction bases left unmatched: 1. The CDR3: CASSPPGQGNTGELFF. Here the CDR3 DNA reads TGTGCCAGCTCACCACCGGGACAGGGAAACACCGGGGAGCTGTTTTTT.

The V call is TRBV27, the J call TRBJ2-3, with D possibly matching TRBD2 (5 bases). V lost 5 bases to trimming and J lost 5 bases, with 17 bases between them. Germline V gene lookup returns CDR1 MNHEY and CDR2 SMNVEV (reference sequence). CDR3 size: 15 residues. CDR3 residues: CASSPRGVRKDTQYF. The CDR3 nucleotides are TGTGCCAGCAGTCCTCGGGGAGTTCGAAAAGATACGCAGTATTTT.

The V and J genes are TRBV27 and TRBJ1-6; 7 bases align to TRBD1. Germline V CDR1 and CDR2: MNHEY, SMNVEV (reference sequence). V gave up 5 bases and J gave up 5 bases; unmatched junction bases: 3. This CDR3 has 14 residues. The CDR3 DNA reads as TGTGCCAGCAGTCCGGGGACAGATAATTCACCCCTCCACTTT. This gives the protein CASSPGTDNSPLHF.

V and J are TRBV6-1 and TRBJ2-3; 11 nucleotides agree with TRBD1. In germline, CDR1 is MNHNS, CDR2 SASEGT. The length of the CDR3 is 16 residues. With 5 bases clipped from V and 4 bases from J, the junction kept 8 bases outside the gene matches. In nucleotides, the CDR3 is TGTGCCAGCAGTAAAGTTCCGGGACAGGGGGCAGATACGCAGTATTTT. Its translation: CASSKVPGQGADTQYF.

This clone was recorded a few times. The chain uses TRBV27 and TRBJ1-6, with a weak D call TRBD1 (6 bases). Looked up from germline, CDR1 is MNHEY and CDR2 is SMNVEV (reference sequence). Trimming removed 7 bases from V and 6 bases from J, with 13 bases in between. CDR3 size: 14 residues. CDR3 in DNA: TGTGCCAGCACCACAGGGTTTGTTAATTCACCCCTCCACTTT. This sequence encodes CASTTGFVNSPLHF.

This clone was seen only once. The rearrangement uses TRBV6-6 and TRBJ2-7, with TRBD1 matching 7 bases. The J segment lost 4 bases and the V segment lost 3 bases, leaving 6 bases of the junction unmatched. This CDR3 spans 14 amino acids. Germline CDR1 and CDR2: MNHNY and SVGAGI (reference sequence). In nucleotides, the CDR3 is TGTGCCAGCAGTTATTTAGGGGGCGGGTACGAGCAGTACTTC. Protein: CASSYLGGGYEQYF.

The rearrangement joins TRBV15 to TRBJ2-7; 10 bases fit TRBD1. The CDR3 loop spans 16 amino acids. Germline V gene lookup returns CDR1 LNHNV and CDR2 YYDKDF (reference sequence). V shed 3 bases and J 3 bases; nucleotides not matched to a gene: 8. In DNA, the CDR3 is TGTGCCACCAGCAGGGTAGGGACAGGGGAGATCTACGAGCAGTACTTC. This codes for CATSRVGTGEIYEQYF.

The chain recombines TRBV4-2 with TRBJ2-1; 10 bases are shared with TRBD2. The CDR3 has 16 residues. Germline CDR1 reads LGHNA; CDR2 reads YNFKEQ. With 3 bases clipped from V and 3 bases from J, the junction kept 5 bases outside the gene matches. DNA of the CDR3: TGTGCCAGCAGCCAGGCCAGCGGGAGGGGCTACAATGAGCAGTTCTTC. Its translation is CASSQASGRGYNEQFF.

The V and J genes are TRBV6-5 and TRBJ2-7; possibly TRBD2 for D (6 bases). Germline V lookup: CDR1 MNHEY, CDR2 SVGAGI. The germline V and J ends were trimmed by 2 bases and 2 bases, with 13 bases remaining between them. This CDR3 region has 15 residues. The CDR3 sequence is CASSYDTGLTYEQYF. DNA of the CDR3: TGTGCCAGCAGTTACGACACCGGACTAACCTACGAGCAGTACTTC.

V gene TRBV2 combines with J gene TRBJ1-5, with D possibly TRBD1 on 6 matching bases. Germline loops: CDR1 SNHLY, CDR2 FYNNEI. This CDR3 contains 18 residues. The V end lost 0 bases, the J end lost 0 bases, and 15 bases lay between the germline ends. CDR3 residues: CASSEAQDSPNSNQPQHF. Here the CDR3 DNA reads TGTGCCAGCAGTGAAGCCCAGGACAGCCCAAATAGCAATCAGCCCCAGCATTTT.

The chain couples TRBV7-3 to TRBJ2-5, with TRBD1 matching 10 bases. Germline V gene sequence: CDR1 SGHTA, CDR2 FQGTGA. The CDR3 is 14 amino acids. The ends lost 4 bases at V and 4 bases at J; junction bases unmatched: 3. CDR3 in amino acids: CASSWTGGGETQYF. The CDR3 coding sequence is TGTGCCAGCAGCTGGACAGGGGGAGGAGAGACCCAGTACTTC.